This paragraph reports one T cell receptor beta chain. Its antigen remains unidentified. This entry belongs to a study of cytomegalovirus exposure and HLA in healthy donors. Overall study results and limits: When analyzed later, a missense DCLRE1C variant was found to be linked to TCR beta V- and J-gene trimming.

Germline lookup yields CDR1 SQVTM and CDR2 ANQGSEA. There are 11 residues in the CDR3. The V and J ends lost 6 bases and 7 bases respectively, with 10 bases between them. A multiplex PCR was run with 60 Vbeta primers and 13 Jbeta primers. This table comes from immunoSEQ multiplex PCR, and its TCRdb copy is limited to in-frame clones, with some not included. The sample records 170,000 or so clones, roughly 78% being singletons. The rearrangement uses TRBV29-1 and TRBJ2-1, with D unclear. Sequenced input: PBMCs. This clonotype was sampled from a woman aged 35 to 49 in good health and CMV-seronegative. DNA for the CDR3: TGCAGCGTCTGGGCAGGAAATGAGCAGTTCTTC. Its translation: CSVWAGNEQFF.